Following are 26 T cell receptor beta chains from one sample sequenced in a study of CD8+ T cells in alopecia areata. The authors extracted RNA and reverse transcribed it into cDNA as the sequencing template. TCRdb's table, derived via immunoSEQ multiplex PCR, lists solely in-frame clones and lacks some. Among over 100,000 clones listed, about 49% were seen once. The sequences come from CD8+ T cells sorted from blood, collected at week 0. All receptors derive from a human donor with alopecia areata.

This clone occurred a few times. The CDR3 nucleotides read TGTGCCAGCAGTGCTCGGTACCAAGAGACCCAGTACTTC. Protein product: CASSARYQETQYF. This chain joins TRBV28 and TRBJ2-5; unclear D gene. In germline, CDR1 is MDHEN, CDR2 SYDVKM. The CDR3 runs 13 residues. The V end was cut by 5 bases, the J end by 0 bases, with 7 bases between.

This clone occurred a few times. The chain uses TRBV14 and TRBJ2-7; 7 positions match TRBD1. J gave up 3 bases and V 5 bases, and 4 bases lay outside the gene matches. Germline assignment: CDR1 SGHDN and CDR2 FVKESK. The CDR3 contains 13 residues. The CDR3 loop reads CASSIRDSYEQYF. The CDR3 bases are TGTGCCAGCAGCATTCGGGACAGCTACGAGCAGTACTTC.

The chain links TRBV13 to TRBJ2-7; 10 nucleotides agree with TRBD1. Germline V gene sequence: CDR1 PRHDT, CDR2 FYEKMQ (reference sequence). This CDR3 is built from 15 residues. The trim removed 5 bases at V and 0 bases at J, leaving 4 bases unmatched. For the CDR3, the DNA is TGTGCCAGCAGCCCGACAGGGGGCGGCTCCTACGAGCAGTACTTC. It specifies CASSPTGGGSYEQYF.

The CDR3 region is CASSYDDSNYGYTF. The CDR3 DNA reads as TGTGCCAGCAGTTACGATGACAGTAACTATGGCTACACCTTC. The chain joins TRBV6-5 to TRBJ1-2, with D possibly being TRBD1 (5 bases). The CDR3 contains 14 residues. V was cut by 2 bases and J by 1 base, with 8 bases left in between. CDR1 MNHEY and CDR2 SVGAGI come from the germline V gene.

DNA of the CDR3: TGCAGCGTGGGACAGGGCCCCCCTAACTATGGCTACACCTTC. Translation gives CSVGQGPPNYGYTF. The chain joins TRBV29-1 to TRBJ1-2; 9 bases align to TRBD1. CDR3 length: 14 residues. Unmatched junction bases numbered 5, after V lost 6 bases and J lost 0 bases. Germline V gene lookup returns CDR1 SQVTM and CDR2 ANQGSEA.

This clone turned up a few times. This chain joins TRBV5-4 and TRBJ2-7; 11 bases fit TRBD1. Per germline, CDR1 SGHNT and CDR2 YYREEE (reference sequence). The CDR3 is 15 residues long. Germline trimming cut 4 bases from V and 4 bases from J; bases unmatched to any gene: 7. CDR3 nucleotide sequence: TGTGCCAGCAGCGGACCGGGACAGGGGGGGTACGAGCAGTACTTC. Translated: CASSGPGQGGYEQYF.

The chain uses TRBV5-1 and TRBJ2-1, with D hard to call. Trimming took 2 bases from V and 7 from J, leaving 7 bases between them. There are 12 residues in the CDR3. Per germline, CDR1 SGHRS and CDR2 YFSETQ. As DNA, the CDR3 is TGCGCCAGCAGCTTCGGATCGAATGAGCAGTTCTTC. Translation gives CASSFGSNEQFF.

V and J are TRBV30 and TRBJ1-2, with 7 nucleotides matching TRBD1. Germline trimming cut 5 bases from V and 3 bases from J; bases unmatched to any gene: 6. CDR1 is GTSNPN and CDR2 is SVGIG in the germline V gene (reference sequence). The CDR3 consists of 13 residues. CDR3 region: CAWGTAYHYGYTF. The CDR3 DNA reads as TGTGCCTGGGGGACAGCGTATCACTATGGCTACACCTTC. Complete variable domain (other parts from reference TRBV30 and TRBJ1-2): SQTIHQWPATLVQPVGSPLSLECTVEGTSNPNLYWYRQAAGRGLQLLFYSVGIGQISSEVPQNLSASRPQDRQFILSSKKLLLSDSGFYLCAWGTAYHYGYTFGSGTRLTVV.

The CDR3 bases are TGTGCCAGCAGCCCAGCCGGGACAGGGGGGACTGAAGCTTTCTTT. It translates to CASSPAGTGGTEAFF. The chain joins TRBV7-9 to TRBJ1-1, with 11 nucleotides matching TRBD1. The CDR3 is 15 amino acids. V trimming: 5 bases; J trimming: 5 bases; junction bases outside the gene matches: 7. Per germline, CDR1 SEHNR and CDR2 FQNEAQ (reference sequence).

This clone was recorded many times. The J gene is TRBJ1-2, the V gene TRBV7-9; D perhaps matches TRBD1 (5 bases). Germline lookup yields CDR1 SEHNR and CDR2 FQNEAQ (reference sequence). This CDR3 has 13 residues. V shed 6 bases and J shed 4 bases, with 12 bases lying between them. The CDR3 region is CASRGELAYGYTF. As DNA, the CDR3 is TGTGCCAGCAGGGGGGAGCTAGCCTATGGCTACACCTTC.

The chain couples TRBV29-1 to TRBJ2-1; no reliable D call. The CDR3 contains 12 residues. Germline V lookup: CDR1 SQVTM, CDR2 ANQGSEA. V lost 7 bases and J lost 0, with 7 bases in between. The CDR3, as DNA: TGCAGCGGTTGGAGCTCCTACAATGAGCAGTTCTTC. Its protein product is CSGWSSYNEQFF.

This clone showed up just a few times. This rearrangement joins TRBV29-1 to TRBJ1-1, with D perhaps matching TRBD1 (5 bases). The ends were cut back, 0 bases at V and 5 bases at J, with 16 bases in the middle. The V gene's germline CDR1 is SQVTM and CDR2 ANQGSEA. CDR3 length: 15 residues. CDR3 coding DNA: TGCAGCGTTGAAGATTCGGGGGAGGGTTGGACTGAAGCTTTCTTT. Translating gives CSVEDSGEGWTEAFF.

This clone occurred a few times. The chain couples TRBV13 to TRBJ2-1; the match to TRBD2 covers 7 bases. After removal of 5 bases from V and 10 bases from J, the junction contained 11 bases not matched to a gene. The CDR3 runs to 14 residues. Germline assignment: CDR1 PRHDT and CDR2 FYEKMQ (reference sequence). CDR3: CASSPQTSREEQFF. The CDR3 region has the DNA TGTGCCAGCAGCCCCCAGACTAGCAGAGAGGAGCAGTTCTTC.

The rearrangement links TRBV29-1 to TRBJ1-4; D is uncertain. CDR3 length equals 13 residues. Germline-derived CDR1 and CDR2 are SQVTM and ANQGSEA. Trimming cost V 4 bases and J 2 bases, with 8 bases left between them. The CDR3 nucleotides read TGCAGCGTTGTTTGGGATACTAATGAAAAACTGTTTTTT. Translated, it gives CSVVWDTNEKLFF.

CDR3 coding DNA: TGTGCCAGCAGTGTATACCTCGGCGACGAGCAGTACTTC. It is translated as CASSVYLGDEQYF. V and J are TRBV2 and TRBJ2-7, with D unresolved. The CDR3 extends over 13 amino acids. The germline CDR1 and CDR2 sequences are SNHLY and FYNNEI. V gave up 4 bases and J gave up 5 bases, with 12 bases separating them.

The rearrangement uses TRBV2 and TRBJ2-1; D not certain. From germline, CDR1 is SNHLY and CDR2 FYNNEI. There are 15 residues in the CDR3. Deletions cut 0 bases from V and 4 bases from J, with 10 bases between. The CDR3 sequence is CASSEAWVGYNEQFF. The CDR3 bases are TGTGCCAGCAGTGAAGCTTGGGTCGGTTACAATGAGCAGTTCTTC.

The V gene is TRBV4-3, the J gene TRBJ2-1; a possible D gene is TRBD1 (5 bases). Trimming took off 0 bases at V and 6 bases at J, with 12 bases between the two ends. The germline CDR1 and CDR2 sequences are LGHNA and YSLEER. The CDR3 is 15 residues long. The CDR3 DNA reads TGCGCCAGCAGCCAAGAAAGGGGCCTTGTCAATGAGCAGTTCTTC. Protein sequence: CASSQERGLVNEQFF.

This clone was counted a few times. The chain couples TRBV14 to TRBJ2-3; the D is unclear. The CDR3 length is 13 residues. Trimming stripped 4 bases from V and 0 bases from J, with 5 bases between. The germline V gene has CDR1 SGHDN and CDR2 FVKESK. CDR3 protein: CASSLLSTDTQYF. The CDR3 coding sequence is TGTGCCAGCAGCCTACTAAGCACAGATACGCAGTATTTT.

Only a few counts were recorded for this clone. The chain carries TRBV27 and TRBJ1-2; D not resolved. Trimming removed 5 bases at V and 5 bases at J, with 15 bases between. This CDR3 has 14 residues. Germline assignment: CDR1 MNHEY and CDR2 SMNVEV (reference sequence). CDR3 protein: CASSTVGSGYGYTF. The DNA for the CDR3 is TGTGCCAGCAGTACCGTCGGGTCTGGGTATGGCTACACCTTC.

For the CDR3, the DNA is TGCAGCGCCAGAGGAGCGGGGGTCTCCTACGAGCAGTACTTC. Protein: CSARGAGVSYEQYF. The chain has TRBV29-1 and TRBJ2-7, with 8 bases aligning to TRBD2. CDR1 SQVTM and CDR2 ANQGSEA come from the germline V gene. The ends lost 7 bases at V and 0 bases at J; junction bases unmatched: 8. The length of the CDR3 is 14 residues.

CDR3 region: CATSSSGQGNTGELFF. CDR3 in DNA: TGTGCCACCAGCAGCTCCGGACAGGGAAACACCGGGGAGCTGTTTTTT. The V and J genes are TRBV15 and TRBJ2-2, with 8 bases fitting TRBD1. The CDR3 contains 16 residues. After removal of 3 bases from V and 2 bases from J, the junction contained 5 bases not matched to a gene. CDR1 LNHNV and CDR2 YYDKDF come from the germline V gene (reference sequence).

The genes are TRBV13 and TRBJ2-7; 9 bases are a match to TRBD2. V lost 2 bases, J lost 3 bases, and 2 bases stayed unmatched. The CDR3 runs 14 residues. Germline V gene data show CDR1 as PRHDT and CDR2 as FYEKMQ (reference sequence). Here the CDR3 DNA reads TGTGCCAGCAGCTTACGACTAGCGGACTACGAGCAGTACTTC. Its protein product is CASSLRLADYEQYF.

J is TRBJ2-7 and V is TRBV27; 9 positions agree with TRBD1. Germline V gene data show CDR1 as MNHEY and CDR2 as SMNVEV (reference sequence). After removal of 5 bases from V and 7 bases from J, the junction contained 9 bases not matched to a gene. The CDR3 has 14 amino acids. CDR3 sequence: CASSMDRGQGEQYF. The CDR3 nucleotides read TGTGCCAGCAGTATGGACAGGGGCCAAGGGGAGCAGTACTTC.

The CDR3 reads CASSVFPSTTDTQYF. The DNA of the CDR3 is TGTGCCAGCAGCGTATTCCCTTCTACCACAGATACGCAGTATTTT. The V and J genes are TRBV9 and TRBJ2-3; D is unclear. This CDR3 is 15 amino acids long. Per the germline V gene, CDR1 is SGDLS and CDR2 is YYNGEE. Deletions cut 1 base from V and 2 bases from J, with 11 bases between.

This rearrangement joins TRBV6-5 to TRBJ2-4; 8 positions agree with TRBD1. The trim removed 4 bases at V and 6 bases at J, leaving 5 bases unmatched. The CDR3 loop spans 14 amino acids. CDR1 MNHEY and CDR2 SVGAGI come from the germline V gene. In DNA form, the CDR3 reads TGTGCCAGCAGTTTCGGACAGGGCCTAAACATTCAGTACTTC. This codes for CASSFGQGLNIQYF.

V gene TRBV14 combines with J gene TRBJ2-5, with D possibly being TRBD1 or TRBD2 (5 bases each). Per germline, CDR1 SGHDN and CDR2 FVKESK. This CDR3 spans 13 amino acids. Trimming shortened V by 4 bases and J by 4 bases, and 10 bases separated the two germline ends. CDR3 in amino acids: CASSLPGRETQYF. The CDR3, as DNA: TGTGCCAGCAGCCTTCCGGGACGAGAGACCCAGTACTTC. The full variable domain, with the rest looked up from reference TRBV14 and TRBJ2-5, is EAGVTQFPSHSVIEKGQTVTLRCDPISGHDNLYWYRRVMGKEIKFLLHFVKESKQDESGMPNNRFLAERTGGTYSTLKVQPAELEDSGVYFCASSLPGRETQYFGPGTRLLVL.